These 27 T cell receptor beta chains came from one sample sequenced in a study of shared clonotypes between healthy human individuals. Data came from immunoSEQ multiplex PCR; TCRdb stores just in-frame clones and leaves some out. The sample yields about 2.4 million clones, approximately 93% seen once. The sequenced material came from naive CD4+ T cells from PBMCs. Subset here: CD45RA+ positively selected. All receptors derive from a man younger than 35 in good health. Some clones in this sample may be carry-over from other donors' samples.

The rearrangement joins TRBV6-1 to TRBJ1-5, with D possibly TRBD1 on 6 matching bases. Germline lookup yields CDR1 MNHNS and CDR2 SASEGT. V was trimmed by 2 bases and J by 3 bases, leaving 17 bases between them. The CDR3 length is 17 residues. DNA of the CDR3: TGTGCCAGCAGTGAATTAATAGGGGGGATTGCCAATCAGCCCCAGCATTTT. This translates into CASSELIGGIANQPQHF.

The genes are TRBV5-4 and TRBJ2-7, with 10 bases fitting TRBD1. V dropped 5 bases and J dropped 2; count of bases not matched to a gene: 7. The germline gives CDR1 SGHNT, CDR2 YYREEE (reference sequence). CDR3 length equals 15 residues. CDR3 sequence reads: CASRPDRGYTYEQYF. DNA of the CDR3: TGTGCCAGCAGACCGGACAGGGGGTACACCTACGAGCAGTACTTC.

The rearrangement joins TRBV18 to TRBJ2-7; a possible D gene is TRBD2 (6 bases). CDR1 and CDR2 from the germline V gene are KGHSH and LQKENI. Deletions cut 6 bases from V and 3 bases from J, with 18 bases between. This CDR3 is built from 15 residues. The chain's CDR3 is CASSPRGRGDYEQYF. The CDR3 bases are TGTGCCAGCTCTCCTAGGGGTCGCGGGGACTACGAGCAGTACTTC.

The genes are TRBV28 and TRBJ2-1, with TRBD1 identical over 10 bases. With 8 bases clipped from V and 4 bases from J, the junction kept 20 bases outside the gene matches. The germline V gene has CDR1 MDHEN and CDR2 SYDVKM. This CDR3 spans 19 amino acids. The CDR3 nucleotides read TGTGCCAGCTCAGCCCTCCCGGGACAGGGGTTTCGGGCATACAATGAGCAGTTCTTC. Protein product: CASSALPGQGFRAYNEQFF.

The V gene is TRBV15, the J gene TRBJ2-5; the match to TRBD2 covers 7 bases. The germline CDR1 and CDR2 sequences are LNHNV and YYDKDF (reference sequence). After removal of 7 bases from V and 5 bases from J, the junction contained 13 bases not matched to a gene. The CDR3 sequence is 15 residues long. The CDR3 here is CATKVLSGGGETQYF. The CDR3 DNA sequence: TGTGCCACCAAGGTTTTGTCGGGAGGTGGGGAGACCCAGTACTTC.

V is TRBV27 and J is TRBJ1-3; D is possibly TRBD1 (5 bases). Trimming shortened V by 3 bases and J by 9 bases, and 15 bases separated the two germline ends. Germline values: CDR1 MNHEY, CDR2 SMNVEV (reference sequence). This CDR3 has 14 residues. The CDR3 is CASSFLGHGATIYF. For the CDR3, the DNA is TGTGCCAGCAGTTTTCTGGGGCACGGAGCCACCATATATTTT.

The chain links TRBV5-1 to TRBJ2-2; D possibly corresponds to TRBD2 (5 bases). CDR3 length: 14 amino acids. V lost 3 bases and J lost 9, with 15 bases in between. The germline CDR1 and CDR2 sequences are SGHRS and YFSETQ. This chain's CDR3 is CASSSADSTWELFF. In DNA, the CDR3 is TGCGCCAGCAGCTCCGCGGACTCTACTTGGGAGCTGTTTTTT.

The chain recombines TRBV5-1 with TRBJ1-5, with D possibly being TRBD1 (5 bases). The ends were cut back, 4 bases at V and 2 bases at J, with 16 bases in the middle. Looked up from germline, CDR1 is SGHRS and CDR2 is YFSETQ. The CDR3 runs to 16 residues. The CDR3 bases are TGCGCCAGCAGCCCCAGCGCCACGGGGGGCAATCAGCCCCAGCATTTT. Protein product: CASSPSATGGNQPQHF.

V and J are TRBV28 and TRBJ1-2, with D uncertain. CDR1 and CDR2 from the germline V gene are MDHEN and SYDVKM. V was trimmed by 9 bases and J by 4 bases, leaving 9 bases between them. This CDR3 is built from 11 residues. This chain's CDR3 is CASQSRYGYTF. CDR3 nucleotide sequence: TGTGCCAGTCAATCCCGCTATGGCTACACCTTC.

This CDR3 reads CASSLAGSGYEQYF. Here the CDR3 DNA reads TGTGCCAGCAGCTTGGCAGGGTCGGGCTACGAGCAGTACTTC. The gene calls are TRBV7-6 and TRBJ2-7, with D tentatively TRBD1 (5 bases). The CDR3 totals 14 residues. V lost 3 bases, J lost 3 bases, and 12 bases lay in between. Germline CDR1 SGHVS, CDR2 FNYEAQ.

The CDR3 region has the DNA TGTGCCAGCAGTTTCAATTTCGGGCCCGAAAAACTGTTTTTT. It yields the protein CASSFNFGPEKLFF. The chain recombines TRBV28 with TRBJ1-4; the D is unclear. V lost 3 bases and J lost 8, with 13 bases in between. The germline V gene encodes CDR1 MDHEN and CDR2 SYDVKM. The CDR3 length is 14 residues.

CDR3 amino acids: CASSEGLGQARNQPQHF. For the CDR3, the DNA is TGTGCCAGTAGTGAGGGGTTAGGACAAGCCCGCAATCAGCCCCAGCATTTT. V usage is TRBV19 and J usage is TRBJ1-5, with a possible D match to TRBD1 (5 bases). V lost 5 bases and J 2 bases, leaving 19 bases between the germline ends. The CDR3 has 17 residues. CDR1 and CDR2 from the germline V gene are LNHDA and SQIVND (reference sequence).

The chain uses TRBV25-1 and TRBJ2-2, with D possibly TRBD2 on 7 matching bases. The germline V gene has CDR1 MGHDK and CDR2 SYGVNS. V was pared by 2 bases and J by 4 bases, with 17 bases between. CDR3 size: 17 residues. CDR3 sequence (DNA): TGTGCCAGCAGTGAACCCCCTGGGAGGGGGACCACCGGGGAGCTGTTTTTT. Encoded protein: CASSEPPGRGTTGELFF.

The V gene is TRBV11-3, the J gene TRBJ2-1; maybe TRBD2 (5 bases). This CDR3 is 15 amino acids long. V shed 4 bases and J shed 2 bases, with 12 bases lying between them. Germline CDR1 reads SGHNT; CDR2 reads YENEEA. CDR3 region: CASSSDGGPYNEQFF. The CDR3 DNA sequence: TGTGCCAGCAGCTCGGACGGAGGCCCCTACAATGAGCAGTTCTTC.

V usage is TRBV28 and J usage is TRBJ1-2, with TRBD1 matching 9 bases. The germline V gene has CDR1 MDHEN and CDR2 SYDVKM. The CDR3 has 16 amino acids. Trimming at V came to 2 bases and at J to 9 bases, leaving 13 bases not matched to a gene. This CDR3 is CASSLGTGLLRLRYTF. The CDR3 DNA follows: TGTGCCAGCAGTTTAGGGACAGGGCTCCTCCGCTTGCGCTACACCTTC.

The rearrangement uses TRBV6-5 and TRBJ2-7; D unresolved. CDR1 MNHEY and CDR2 SVGAGI come from the germline V gene. This CDR3 comprises 14 residues. Deletions cut 2 bases from V and 3 bases from J, with 11 bases between. CDR3 DNA: TGTGCCAGCAGTTACGGGAACAGCTTCTACGAGCAGTACTTC. Amino acid sequence: CASSYGNSFYEQYF.

This rearrangement joins TRBV29-1 to TRBJ1-3; D is unresolved. The V end was cut by 4 bases, the J end by 0 bases, with 7 bases between. This CDR3 region has 13 residues. Germline CDR1 and CDR2: SQVTM and ANQGSEA. Here the CDR3 reads CSVALGSGNTIYF. The DNA for the CDR3 is TGCAGCGTTGCCCTAGGCTCTGGAAACACCATATATTTT.

This rearrangement joins TRBV28 to TRBJ1-4; 9 bases align to TRBD1. With V trimmed by 7 bases and J by 7 bases, 10 bases remained unmatched. The germline V gene has CDR1 MDHEN and CDR2 SYDVKM. CDR3 size: 15 residues. The CDR3: CASNPTGQGTEKLFF. The CDR3 DNA reads TGTGCCAGCAACCCCACGGGACAGGGTACTGAAAAACTGTTTTTT.

Only one count was recorded for this clone. This rearrangement joins TRBV6-5 to TRBJ1-5, with TRBD1 as a possible D gene (5 bases). Per the germline V gene, CDR1 is MNHEY and CDR2 is SVGAGI. Trimming took 5 bases from V and 0 from J, leaving 8 bases between them. The CDR3 is 14 residues long. The CDR3 here is CASSVTASNQPQHF. The CDR3 region has the DNA TGTGCCAGCAGTGTGACAGCTAGCAATCAGCCCCAGCATTTT.

This chain connects TRBV6-1 to TRBJ1-1; D possibly corresponds to TRBD1 (5 bases). Germline V gene lookup returns CDR1 MNHNS and CDR2 SASEGT. The CDR3 is made up of 13 amino acids. Deletions cut 6 bases from V and 1 base from J, with 9 bases between. Written as DNA, the CDR3 is TGTGCCAGCAGGGAGGGGTCGAACACTGAAGCTTTCTTT. Amino acid sequence: CASREGSNTEAFF.

V and J are TRBV2 and TRBJ1-3; D is perhaps TRBD1 (5 bases). CDR3 length: 16 residues. The V gene lost 0 bases and the J gene lost 4 bases, with 13 bases spanning the gap. CDR1 and CDR2 from the germline V gene are SNHLY and FYNNEI. Here the CDR3 DNA reads TGTGCCAGCAGTGAAGCCGGGGGAGTCGCGGGAAACACCATATATTTT. The encoded protein is CASSEAGGVAGNTIYF.

This chain connects TRBV7-2 to TRBJ2-1; 10 bases agree with TRBD1. The CDR3 runs to 14 residues. From germline, CDR1 is SGHTA and CDR2 FQGNSA. V lost 9 bases to trimming and J lost 8 bases; unmatched junction nucleotides: 10. For the CDR3, the DNA is TGTGCCAGTGCCGGGACAGGGGTTTTAGATGAGCAGTTCTTC. This encodes CASAGTGVLDEQFF.

This chain links TRBV5-1 with TRBJ1-5; TRBD1 might be the D (6 bases). The germline gives CDR1 SGHRS, CDR2 YFSETQ. The CDR3 totals 14 residues. V lost 2 bases and J lost 2, with 8 bases in between. For the CDR3, the DNA is TGCGCCAGCAGCTTCAGGGGAGGCAATCAGCCCCAGCATTTT. Its protein product is CASSFRGGNQPQHF.

The rearrangement joins TRBV12-5 to TRBJ1-2; 10 bases fit TRBD1. J was trimmed by 8 bases and V by 5 bases; bases with no gene match: 8. The CDR3 loop spans 14 amino acids. The germline CDR1 and CDR2 sequences are LGHNT and FRNRAP. The chain's CDR3 is CASGPGQGVVGYTF. Written as DNA, the CDR3 is TGTGCTAGTGGTCCCGGACAGGGGGTCGTCGGCTACACCTTC.

As for this clone: Other nucleotide sequences in the sample specify the same CDR3. The chain carries TRBV7-2 and TRBJ1-2; no clear D. CDR3 length equals 13 residues. The V gene lost 2 bases and the J gene lost 2 bases, with 6 bases spanning the gap. CDR1 is SGHTA, CDR2 FQGNSA, per germline. The CDR3 DNA is TGTGCCAGCAGCTTATACCGGAACTATGGCTACACCTTC. It is translated as CASSLYRNYGYTF.

Turning to this clone: Germline is not matched at one junction end, which may reflect a read error. The rearrangement links TRBV2 to TRBJ2-3, with D perhaps TRBD2 (6 bases). Germline V lookup: CDR1 SNHLY, CDR2 FYNNEI. There are 12 residues in the CDR3. CDR3: CASSESLAPGRF. The CDR3 nucleotides are TGTGCCAGCAGTGAAAGTCTAGCGCCAGGGCGGTTT.

The rearrangement uses TRBV28 and TRBJ2-7; D not certain. There are 13 residues in the CDR3. V was cut by 3 bases and J by 6 bases, with 12 bases left in between. The V gene's germline CDR1 is MDHEN and CDR2 SYDVKM. The chain's CDR3 is CASSFVTPGEQYF. As DNA, the CDR3 is TGTGCCAGCAGTTTCGTTACCCCGGGCGAGCAGTACTTC.